This T cell receptor (beta chain) was sequenced during a study of cytomegalovirus exposure and HLA in healthy donors. Study-level findings and limits: A missense DCLRE1C variant was associated with V- and J-gene trimming of TCR beta chains in a later analysis, and an independent cohort replicated the association.

Both 60 Vbeta primers and 13 Jbeta primers went into the PCR. Measured with immunoSEQ multiplex PCR; TCRdb has only the in-frame clones, and not every one. The sample lists over 110,000 clones, roughly 80% occurring once. Deletions cut 5 bases from V and 2 bases from J, with 25 bases between. Germline V CDR1 and CDR2: LGHNT, FRNRAP. This CDR3 contains 19 residues. As for this clone: Antigen unknown.

The genes are TRBV12-5 and TRBJ1-3, with D perhaps matching TRBD1 (6 bases). The clonotype originates from a man in his late teens or twenties in good health and CMV-seronegative. Material: PBMCs. In DNA, the CDR3 is TGTGCTAGTGGTCTTGGGGGCCTGAAAGGCAGAGGGGCTGGAAACACCATATATTTT. It translates to CASGLGGLKGRGAGNTIYF.